Given below is one T cell receptor beta chain in context. What it binds is not known. Other DNA sequences of this sample code for an identical CDR3. The sample originates from a study of Ad26.COV2.S vaccination and SARS-CoV-2 variants. The study, taken as a whole, reports: Vaccine recipients showed a spike-specific TCR breadth that was higher than in placebo recipients.

The CDR3 covers 13 residues. Germline-derived CDR1 and CDR2 are KGHSH and LQKENI. Losses at the gene ends were 3 bases for V and 3 bases for J; bases not matched to a gene: 2. As for treatment: some 20 received Ad26.COV2.S at low or high dose, single or two shots; roughly five received placebo; per-sample allocation not given. Day 63 after the first injection of vaccine or placebo was the sampling time. The method was immunoSEQ multiplex PCR; TCRdb's version includes in-frame clones alone and lacks a portion of them. Among roughly 380,000 clones listed, around 86% were seen once. This clonotype originated in a person aged 18-65 years who received the Ad26.COV2.S COVID-19 vaccine or a placebo. The J gene is TRBJ2-7, the V gene TRBV18; 7 bases are a match to TRBD1. The sample was peripheral blood, taken in a trial of Ad26.COV2.S vaccine versus placebo. CDR3 coding DNA: TGTGCCAGCTCACCCTCAGGGGGCTACGAGCAGTACTTC. Translating it yields CASSPSGGYEQYF.